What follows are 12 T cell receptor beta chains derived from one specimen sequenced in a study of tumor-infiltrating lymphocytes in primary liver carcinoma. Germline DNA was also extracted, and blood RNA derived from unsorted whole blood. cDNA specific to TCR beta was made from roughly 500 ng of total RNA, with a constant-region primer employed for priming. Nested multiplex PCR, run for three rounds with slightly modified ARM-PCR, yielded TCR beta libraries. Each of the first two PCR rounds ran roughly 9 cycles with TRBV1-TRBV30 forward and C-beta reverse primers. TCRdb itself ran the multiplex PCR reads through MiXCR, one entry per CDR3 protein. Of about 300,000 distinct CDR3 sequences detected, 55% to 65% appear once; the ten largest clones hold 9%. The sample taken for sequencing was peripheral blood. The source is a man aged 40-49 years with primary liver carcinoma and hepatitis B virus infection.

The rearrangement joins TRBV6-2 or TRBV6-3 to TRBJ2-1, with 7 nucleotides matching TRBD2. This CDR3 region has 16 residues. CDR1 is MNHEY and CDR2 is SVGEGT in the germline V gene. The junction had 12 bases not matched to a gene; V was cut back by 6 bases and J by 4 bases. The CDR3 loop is CASSFLGAGEYNEQFF. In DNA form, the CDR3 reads TGTGCCAGCAGCTTTCTGGGTGCGGGGGAGTACAATGAGCAGTTCTTC.

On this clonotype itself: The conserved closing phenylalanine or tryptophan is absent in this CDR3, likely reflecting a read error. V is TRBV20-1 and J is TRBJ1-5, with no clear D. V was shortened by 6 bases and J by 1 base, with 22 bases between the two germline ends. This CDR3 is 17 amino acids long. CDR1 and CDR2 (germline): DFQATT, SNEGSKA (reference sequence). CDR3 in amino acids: CSASVHPGRQSNQPQHL. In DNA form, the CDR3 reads TGCAGTGCCAGCGTCCACCCGGGCCGCCAGAGCAATCAGCCCCAGCATTTG.

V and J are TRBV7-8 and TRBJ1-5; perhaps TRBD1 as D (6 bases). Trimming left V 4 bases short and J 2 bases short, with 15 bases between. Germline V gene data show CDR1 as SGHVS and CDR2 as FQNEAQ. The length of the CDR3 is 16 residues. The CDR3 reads CASSSSGGRGNQPQHF. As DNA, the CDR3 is TGTGCCAGCAGCTCGTCGGGGGGCAGGGGCAATCAGCCCCAGCATTTT.

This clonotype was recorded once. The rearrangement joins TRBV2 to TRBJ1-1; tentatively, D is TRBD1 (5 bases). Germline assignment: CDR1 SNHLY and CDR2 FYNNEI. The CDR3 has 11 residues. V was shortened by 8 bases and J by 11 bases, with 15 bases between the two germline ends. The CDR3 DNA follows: TGTGCCAGCGGGGGAGTGAGCGGGGCTTTCTTT. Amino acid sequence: CASGGVSGAFF. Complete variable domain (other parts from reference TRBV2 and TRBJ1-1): EPEVTQTPSHQVTQMGQEVILRCVPISNHLYFYWYRQILGQKVEFLVSFYNNEISEKSEIFDDQFSVERPDGSNFTLKIRSTKLEDSAMYFCASGGVSGAFFGQGTRLTVV.

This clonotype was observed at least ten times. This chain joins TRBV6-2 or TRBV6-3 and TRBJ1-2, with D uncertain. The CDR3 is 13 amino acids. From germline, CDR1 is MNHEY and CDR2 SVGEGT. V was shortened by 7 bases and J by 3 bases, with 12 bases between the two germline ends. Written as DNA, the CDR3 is TGTGCCAGCACGGCAGGAGGATACTATGGCTACACCTTC. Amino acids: CASTAGGYYGYTF.

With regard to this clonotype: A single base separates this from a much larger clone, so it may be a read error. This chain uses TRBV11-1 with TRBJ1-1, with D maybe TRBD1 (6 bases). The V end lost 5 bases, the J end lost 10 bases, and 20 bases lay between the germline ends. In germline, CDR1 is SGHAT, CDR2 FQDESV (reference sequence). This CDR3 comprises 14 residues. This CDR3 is CASSLNQGSITAFF. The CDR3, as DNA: TGTGCCAGCAGCCTCAATCAGGGGAGTATTACAGCTTTCTTT.

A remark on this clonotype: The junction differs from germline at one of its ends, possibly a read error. As DNA, the CDR3 is TGTGCCATCAGTGAGGACCCCTGGGAAAATCTGTTTTTT. It codes for CAISEDPWENLFF. The chain carries TRBV10-3 and TRBJ1-4, with D unclear. Germline lookup yields CDR1 ENHRY and CDR2 SYGVKD. CDR3 size: 13 residues.

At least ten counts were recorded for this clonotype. The CDR3 loop is CASSQGSSGQETQYF. The CDR3 coding sequence is TGTGCCAGCAGCCAAGGATCAAGCGGCCAAGAGACCCAGTACTTC. The chain employs TRBV4-2 and TRBJ2-5, with D maybe TRBD2 (5 bases). Germline CDR1 and CDR2: LGHNA and YNFKEQ. Trimming removed 1 base at V and 1 base at J, with 10 bases between. The CDR3 totals 15 residues.

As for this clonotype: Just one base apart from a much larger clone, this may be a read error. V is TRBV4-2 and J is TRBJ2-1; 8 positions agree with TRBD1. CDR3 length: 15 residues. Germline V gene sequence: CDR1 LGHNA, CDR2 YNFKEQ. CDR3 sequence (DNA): TGTGCCAGCAGCCTGGGACAGGAGACCTACAATGAGCAGTCCTTC. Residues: CASSLGQETYNEQSF.

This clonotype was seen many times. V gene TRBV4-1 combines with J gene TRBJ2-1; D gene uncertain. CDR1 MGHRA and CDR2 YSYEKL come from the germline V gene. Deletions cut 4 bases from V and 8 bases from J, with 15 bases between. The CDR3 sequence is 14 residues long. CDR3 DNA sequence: TGCGCCAGCAGCCCTCCGGCGAGTGTCGATGAGCAGTTCTTC. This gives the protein CASSPPASVDEQFF.

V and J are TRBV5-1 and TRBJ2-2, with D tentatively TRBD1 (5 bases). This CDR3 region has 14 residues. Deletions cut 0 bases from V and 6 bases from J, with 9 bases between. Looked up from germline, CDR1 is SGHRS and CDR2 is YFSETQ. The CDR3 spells CASSLDPGPGELFF. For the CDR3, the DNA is TGCGCCAGCAGCTTGGACCCAGGGCCCGGGGAGCTGTTTTTT.

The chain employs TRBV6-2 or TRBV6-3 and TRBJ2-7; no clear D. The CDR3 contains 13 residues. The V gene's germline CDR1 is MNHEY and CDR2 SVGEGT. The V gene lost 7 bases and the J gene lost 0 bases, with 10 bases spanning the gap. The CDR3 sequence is CASTRTYSYEQYF. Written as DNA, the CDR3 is TGTGCCAGCACCCGGACGTACTCCTACGAGCAGTACTTC.